This T cell receptor (beta chain) is drawn from a study of shared T cell receptors in the human thymus. TCRdb keeps only in-frame clones here, not all; method: immunoSEQ multiplex PCR. The sample holds 640,000 or so clones, 70% to 90% seen once. The V and J ends lost 5 bases and 1 base, in that order; junction bases with no gene match: 5. This CDR3 spans 14 amino acids. Germline-derived CDR1 and CDR2 are SGHDT and YYEEEE. This sample also appeared in a second study, on human thymus T cells. That paper adds: Infants, healthy and Finnish, who were having corrective surgery for congenital heart defects served as donors.

The material sequenced was thymocytes. The source is a boy under two years old with a congenital heart defect. V usage is TRBV5-6 and J usage is TRBJ2-5; 7 bases match TRBD1. The CDR3: CASRHRDSQETQYF. The CDR3 DNA is TGTGCCAGCAGACACCGGGACAGCCAAGAGACCCAGTACTTC. The whole variable domain, remainder taken from reference TRBV5-6 and TRBJ2-5, is DAGVTQSPTHLIKTRGQQVTLRCSPKSGHDTVSWYQQALGQGPQFIFQYYEEEERQRGNFPDRFSGHQFPNYSSELNVNALLLGDSALYLCASRHRDSQETQYFGPGTRLLVL.